This T cell receptor (beta chain) comes out of a study of OX40 agonist ivuxolimab in advanced cancers. As for the study more broadly: The costimulatory receptor OX40 (CD134) was targeted by ivuxolimab, a fully human IgG2 agonistic monoclonal antibody. Intravenous ivuxolimab was administered to patients every 2 weeks at six dose levels: 0.01, 0.1, 0.3, 1.5, 3 and 10 mg/kg. Of the approximately 54 patients in dose escalation, some 19 had hepatocellular carcinoma, about 15 had melanoma, 9 had renal cell carcinoma and 9 had head and neck cancer. In the dose-escalation cohort, roughly 80% of patients were male, and the mean age was roughly 60 years, with a range of about 23 to 90. Patients were allowed to have had prior anti-PD-1, anti-PD-L1 or anti-CTLA-4 therapy, and around two fifths of the dose-escalation patients had been treated with checkpoint inhibitors. Partial responses occurred in three dose-escalation patients, of whom one had hepatocellular carcinoma and two had cutaneous melanoma. The point of sequencing TCRbeta in the periphery was to test whether ivuxolimab changed TCR sequence diversity and drove clonal T-cell expansion. The paper covers the monotherapy dose-escalation part of the phase I ivuxolimab trial, which included N ≈ 57 patients.

The trial excluded patients who had a history of autoimmune disease or who were on systemic immunosuppression. Peripheral blood for TCR sequencing was collected from all dose cohorts at baseline, on cycle 4 day 1, and on cycle 7 day 1. Samples came from an open-label, multicenter, first-in-human phase I dose-escalation trial of ivuxolimab. Adults with locally advanced or metastatic melanoma, renal cell, hepatocellular, or head and neck squamous cell carcinoma were enrolled in the trial. Before TCR sequencing, CD4+ and CD8+ T cells were separately sorted from peripheral blood. CDR1 and CDR2 were assigned from the germline V gene (reference sequence) as MNHEY and SMNVEV. From cysteine to phenylalanine, the CDR3 is 13 amino acids long. The sequence is cut down to CDR3 DNA, 39 bases in frame from base 1. The trim is 5 bases for V and 2 bases for J, with a gap of 7 bases between the germline ends. Genomic DNA was isolated from the sorted cells so that the TCRbeta CDR3 region could be sequenced. The immunoSEQ Assay was used to sequence the TCRbeta CDR3 regions. In its TCRdb copy, this immuneACCESS table keeps in-frame sequences only and misses some clones. Where compared with another copy, unresolved V genes explain less than half of these, and the others have no known cause. Within this sample are tens of thousands of clones, with 82% of them counted one time only. Together, the top ten hold roughly 25% of the sample.

What the authors observed across the whole study: Low levels of normalized T-cell clonal expansion were also shown by some nonresponding patients. Clonal expansion of both CD4+ and CD8+ blood T cells was observed from baseline to week 6 at doses 0.1 to 3.0 mg/kg. The antigen specificity of the peripheral T cells that underwent clonal expansion was not determined. After ivuxolimab, expanded clones were on average more numerous among CD8+ T cells than among CD4+ T cells. In the 0.1-3.0 mg/kg groups, partial responders were among the patients with the lowest normalized peripheral clonal expansion, particularly in CD8+ T cells.

Comment on this clone: Its target antigen remains unknown. Base qualities were left out, and no much larger clone turns up one base away.

The sample was CD4+ or CD8+ T cells sorted from blood, taken in a trial of the OX40 agonist ivuxolimab. The origin of this receptor is an adult with an advanced solid tumor such as melanoma, head and neck, liver or kidney cancer. The rearranged segments are TRBV27 and TRBJ1-5; the D gene cannot be named for sure. CDR3 sequence: CASSPKGNQPQHF. The nucleotides are TGTGCCAGCAGTCCTAAGGGCAATCAGCCCCAGCATTTT.